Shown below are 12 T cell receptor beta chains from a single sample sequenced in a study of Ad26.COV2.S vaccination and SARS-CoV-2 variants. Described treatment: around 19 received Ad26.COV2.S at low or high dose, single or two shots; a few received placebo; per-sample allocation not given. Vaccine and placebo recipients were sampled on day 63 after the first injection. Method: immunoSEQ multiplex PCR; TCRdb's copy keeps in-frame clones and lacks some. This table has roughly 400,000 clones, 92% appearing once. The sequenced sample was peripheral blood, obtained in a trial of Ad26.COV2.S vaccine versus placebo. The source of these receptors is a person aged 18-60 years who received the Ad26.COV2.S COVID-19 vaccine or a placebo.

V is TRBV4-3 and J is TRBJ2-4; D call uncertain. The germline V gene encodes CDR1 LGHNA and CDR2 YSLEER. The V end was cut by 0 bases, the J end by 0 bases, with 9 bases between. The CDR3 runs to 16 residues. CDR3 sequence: CASSQEWGLAKNIQYF. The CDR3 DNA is TGCGCCAGCAGCCAAGAATGGGGATTAGCCAAAAACATTCAGTACTTC.

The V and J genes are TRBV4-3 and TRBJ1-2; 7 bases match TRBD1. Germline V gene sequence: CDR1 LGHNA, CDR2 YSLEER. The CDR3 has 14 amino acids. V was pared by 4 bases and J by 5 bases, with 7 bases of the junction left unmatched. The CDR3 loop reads CASSPRQGGYGYTF. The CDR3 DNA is TGCGCCAGCAGCCCCAGACAGGGAGGGTATGGCTACACCTTC.

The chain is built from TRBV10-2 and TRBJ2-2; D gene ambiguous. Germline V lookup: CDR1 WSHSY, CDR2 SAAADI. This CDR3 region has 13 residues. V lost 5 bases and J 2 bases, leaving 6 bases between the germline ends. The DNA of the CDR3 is TGCGCCAGCAGTCCGACCAACACCGGGGAGCTGTTTTTT. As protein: CASSPTNTGELFF.

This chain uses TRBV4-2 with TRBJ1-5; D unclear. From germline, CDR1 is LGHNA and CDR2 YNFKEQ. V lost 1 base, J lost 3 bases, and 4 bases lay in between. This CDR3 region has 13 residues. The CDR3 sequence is CASSQGVNQPQHF. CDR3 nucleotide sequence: TGTGCCAGCAGCCAAGGAGTCAATCAGCCCCAGCATTTT.

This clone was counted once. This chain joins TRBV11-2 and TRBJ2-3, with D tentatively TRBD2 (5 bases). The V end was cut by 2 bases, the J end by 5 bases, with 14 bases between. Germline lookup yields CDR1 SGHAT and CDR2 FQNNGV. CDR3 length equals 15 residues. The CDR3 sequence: CASSLPHRGRDTQYF. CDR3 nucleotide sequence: TGTGCCAGCAGCTTACCTCATCGGGGAAGAGATACGCAGTATTTT.

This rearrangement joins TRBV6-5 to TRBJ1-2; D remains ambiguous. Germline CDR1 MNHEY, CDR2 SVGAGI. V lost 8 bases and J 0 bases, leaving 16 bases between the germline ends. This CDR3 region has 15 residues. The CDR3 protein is CASRASLFPNYGYTF. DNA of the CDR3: TGTGCCAGCCGGGCCTCTTTATTCCCTAACTATGGCTACACCTTC.

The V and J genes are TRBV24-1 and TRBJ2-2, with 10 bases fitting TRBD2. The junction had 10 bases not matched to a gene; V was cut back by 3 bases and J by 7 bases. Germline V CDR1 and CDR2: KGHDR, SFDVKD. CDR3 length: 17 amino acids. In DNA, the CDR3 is TGTGCCACCAGTGATACGGGAGCGGGGGGGGCCGTCGGGGAGCTGTTTTTT. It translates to CATSDTGAGGAVGELFF.

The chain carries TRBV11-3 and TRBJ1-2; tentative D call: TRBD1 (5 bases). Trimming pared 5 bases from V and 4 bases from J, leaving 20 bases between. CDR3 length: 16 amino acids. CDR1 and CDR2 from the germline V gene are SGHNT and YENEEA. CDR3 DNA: TGTGCCAGCAGCCCGAAGGAAGTTCGGGGGTTCTATGGCTACACCTTC. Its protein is CASSPKEVRGFYGYTF.

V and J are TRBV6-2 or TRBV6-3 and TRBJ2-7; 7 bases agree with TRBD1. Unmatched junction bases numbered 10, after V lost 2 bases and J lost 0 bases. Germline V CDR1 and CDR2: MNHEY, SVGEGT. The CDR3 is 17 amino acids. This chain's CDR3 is CASSYRRTGLSSYEQYF. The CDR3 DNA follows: TGTGCCAGCAGTTACCGTCGGACAGGCCTCTCCTCCTACGAGCAGTACTTC.

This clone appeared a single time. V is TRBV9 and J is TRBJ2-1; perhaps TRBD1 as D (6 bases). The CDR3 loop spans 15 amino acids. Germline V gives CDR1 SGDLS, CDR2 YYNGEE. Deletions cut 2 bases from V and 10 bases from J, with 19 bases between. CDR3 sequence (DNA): TGTGCCAGCAGCGTTACCCAGGGGATTTTGGGCGAGCAGTTCTTC. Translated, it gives CASSVTQGILGEQFF.

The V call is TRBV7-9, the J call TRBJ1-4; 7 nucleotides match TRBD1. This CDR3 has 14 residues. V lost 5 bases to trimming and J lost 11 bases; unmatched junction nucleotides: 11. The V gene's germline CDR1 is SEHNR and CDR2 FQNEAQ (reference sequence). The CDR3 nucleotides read TGTGCCAGCAGCCTCGGACAGGATGGGGTGAAACTGTTTTTT. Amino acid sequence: CASSLGQDGVKLFF.

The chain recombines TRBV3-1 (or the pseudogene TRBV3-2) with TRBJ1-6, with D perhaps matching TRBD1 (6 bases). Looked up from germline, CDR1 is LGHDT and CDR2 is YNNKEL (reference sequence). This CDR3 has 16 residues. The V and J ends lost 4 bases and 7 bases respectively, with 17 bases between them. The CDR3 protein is CASSRAGELYNSPLHF. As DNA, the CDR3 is TGTGCCAGCAGCCGGGCAGGGGAGTTATACAATTCACCCCTCCACTTT.